The source of this TCR beta chain is a study of cytomegalovirus exposure and HLA in healthy donors. PCR involved 60 Vbeta and 13 Jbeta primers. Sequenced by immunoSEQ multiplex PCR; TCRdb stores in-frame clones only, minus some. The sample carries fewer than 250,000 clones, roughly 75% recorded once. This clone showed up just once. The antigen remains unidentified. General observations from the study: Segments of the TCR beta V type were, in most cases, productive about 90% or about 30% of the time in an earlier analysis.

Per the germline V gene, CDR1 is MNHEY and CDR2 is SVGAGI. The CDR3 length is 14 residues. J was trimmed by 3 bases and V by 8 bases; bases with no gene match: 10. The sample comprised PBMCs. This TCR came from a woman aged 30 to 39 in good health and CMV-seronegative. This chain connects TRBV6-5 to TRBJ2-7; 7 nucleotides match TRBD1. The CDR3 sequence: CASGRGRDSYEQYF. DNA for the CDR3: TGTGCCAGCGGGCGTGGTAGGGACAGCTACGAGCAGTACTTC.